These T cell receptor beta chains were read from a single sample in a study of long-term antiretroviral therapy in people with HIV. Here immunoSEQ multiplex PCR was the method, and the copy in TCRdb shows in-frame clones only, minus some. Here the sample spans roughly 28,000 clones, roughly 90% being singletons. The source material was unsorted PBMCs, sampled 0.5 years after starting antiretroviral therapy. These receptors were taken from a woman under 30 with HIV. Both conserved end residues are part of each CDR3. The D gene is left open where the match is weak. Rows may omit the clone size; those that give it use once, few, many or a size class.

clone_size: NA
j_call: TRBJ2-2
d_call: NA
v_call: TRBV7-9
cdr3_aa: CASSLPVGELFF
cdr3_nt: TGTGCCAGCAGCTTGCCGGTCGGGGAGCTGTTTTTT

clone_size: once
j_call: TRBJ2-2
d_call: TRBD1
v_call: TRBV28
cdr3_aa: CASSSGTGVAGELFF
cdr3_nt: TGTGCCAGCAGTTCCGGGACAGGGGTTGCCGGGGAGCTGTTTTTT

clone_size: NA
j_call: TRBJ2-5
d_call: NA
v_call: TRBV5-1
cdr3_aa: CASSLLGRQETQYF
cdr3_nt: TGCGCCAGCAGCTTGCTCGGCAGGCAAGAGACCCAGTACTTC

clone_size: NA
j_call: TRBJ2-3
d_call: TRBD2
v_call: TRBV5-4
cdr3_aa: CASSFLAGFTDTQYF
cdr3_nt: TGTGCCAGCAGCTTTCTAGCGGGGTTCACAGATACGCAGTATTTT

clone_size: NA
j_call: TRBJ2-1
d_call: NA
v_call: TRBV6-6
cdr3_aa: CASSYTDSYNEQFF
cdr3_nt: TGTGCCAGCAGTTACACAGACAGCTACAATGAGCAGTTCTTC

clone_size: once
j_call: TRBJ1-1
d_call: NA
v_call: TRBV6-6
cdr3_aa: CASSHGQLKTEAFF
cdr3_nt: TGTGCCAGCAGCCACGGACAGCTTAAGACTGAAGCTTTCTTT

clone_size: NA
j_call: TRBJ1-1
d_call: TRBD1
v_call: TRBV28
cdr3_aa: CASSSTGGNTEAFF
cdr3_nt: TGTGCCAGCAGTTCAACAGGGGGGAACACTGAAGCTTTCTTT

clone_size: NA
j_call: TRBJ1-2
d_call: NA
v_call: TRBV2
cdr3_aa: CASSEGQLNYGYTF
cdr3_nt: TGTGCCAGCAGTGAAGGACAGCTCAACTATGGCTACACCTTC

clone_size: NA
j_call: TRBJ2-3
d_call: NA
v_call: TRBV2
cdr3_aa: CASLTGEPSTDTQYF
cdr3_nt: TGTGCCAGCCTGACGGGGGAGCCTAGCACAGATACGCAGTATTTT

clone_size: NA
j_call: TRBJ2-3
d_call: TRBD2
v_call: TRBV28
cdr3_aa: CASSPLAGATSTDTQYF
cdr3_nt: TGTGCCAGCAGTCCACTAGCGGGGGCAACTAGCACAGATACGCAGTATTTT

clone_size: NA
j_call: TRBJ1-4
d_call: NA
v_call: TRBV4-3
cdr3_aa: CASSQSTSGGNEKLFF
cdr3_nt: TGCGCCAGCAGCCAATCTACCTCCGGGGGGAATGAAAAACTGTTTTTT

clone_size: NA
j_call: TRBJ2-7
d_call: TRBD2
v_call: TRBV5-1
cdr3_aa: CASSYTASGREYEQYF
cdr3_nt: TGCGCCAGCAGCTACACAGCTAGCGGGAGGGAGTACGAGCAGTACTTC

clone_size: NA
j_call: TRBJ2-1
d_call: NA
v_call: TRBV18
cdr3_aa: CASSLQILLVAYNEQFF
cdr3_nt: TGTGCCAGCTCACTCCAGATCCTACTAGTAGCCTACAATGAGCAGTTCTTC

clone_size: few
j_call: TRBJ1-1
d_call: NA
v_call: TRBV6-6
cdr3_aa: CASTSDVLNTEAFF
cdr3_nt: TGTGCCAGCACCTCGGACGTTTTGAACACTGAAGCTTTCTTT

clone_size: once
j_call: TRBJ2-3
d_call: NA
v_call: TRBV14
cdr3_aa: CASSLSTDTQYF
cdr3_nt: TGTGCCAGCAGCCTTTCCACAGATACGCAGTATTTT

clone_size: NA
j_call: TRBJ2-3
d_call: NA
v_call: TRBV7-6
cdr3_aa: CASSLGRSTDTQYF
cdr3_nt: TGTGCCAGCAGCTTAGGGCGTAGCACAGATACGCAGTATTTT

clone_size: NA
j_call: TRBJ2-7
d_call: TRBD1
v_call: TRBV4-1
cdr3_aa: CASSQYPTGSSYEQYF
cdr3_nt: TGCGCCAGCAGCCAGTACCCGACAGGGAGCTCCTACGAGCAGTACTTC

clone_size: NA
j_call: TRBJ2-3
d_call: NA
v_call: TRBV5-4
cdr3_aa: CASNDEGEPPADTQYF
cdr3_nt: TGTGCCAGCAACGATGAAGGAGAGCCGCCCGCAGATACGCAGTATTTT

clone_size: NA
j_call: TRBJ2-6
d_call: TRBD1
v_call: TRBV19
cdr3_aa: CASSILGRGQGANVLTF
cdr3_nt: TGTGCCAGTAGTATATTGGGCAGGGGGCAAGGGGCCAACGTCCTGACTTTC

clone_size: once
j_call: TRBJ2-1
d_call: NA
v_call: TRBV27
cdr3_aa: CASSLPSSNYNEQFF
cdr3_nt: TGTGCCAGCAGTTTACCGTCTAGCAACTACAATGAGCAGTTCTTC